These 9 T cell receptor beta chains share one sample of origin, sequenced in a study of T cell responses to AZD1222 COVID-19 vaccine. The table came from immunoSEQ multiplex PCR; TCRdb's copy has only in-frame clones and leaves some out. Here the sample spans fewer than 200,000 clones, about 92% being singletons. The sequences come from peripheral blood, collected 28 days after the second dose of the MenACWY control vaccine. All receptors derive from an adult who received the MenACWY meningococcal vaccine as a control.

This chain joins TRBV7-2 and TRBJ2-7; tentatively, D is TRBD1 or TRBD2 (5 bases each). The germline gives CDR1 SGHTA, CDR2 FQGNSA. The CDR3 extends over 14 amino acids. V lost 0 bases, J lost 2 bases, and 8 bases lay in between. The CDR3 bases are TGTGCCAGCAGCTTAGCAGGGACCGCCTACGAGCAGTACTTC. Residues: CASSLAGTAYEQYF.

The chain has TRBV7-9 and TRBJ2-7; D gene uncertain. The CDR3 is made up of 14 amino acids. The germline V gene encodes CDR1 SEHNR and CDR2 FQNEAQ (reference sequence). V was shortened by 3 bases and J by 3 bases, with 12 bases between the two germline ends. Here the CDR3 DNA reads TGTGCCAGCAGCTTTGCAATTGCCGGCTACGAGCAGTACTTC. It is translated as CASSFAIAGYEQYF.

The chain's CDR3 is CASSGTGVLNTEAFF. DNA of the CDR3: TGTGCCAGCAGCGGCACAGGGGTACTGAACACTGAAGCTTTCTTT. The chain employs TRBV9 and TRBJ1-1; 7 bases map to TRBD1. The CDR3 runs 15 residues. Unmatched junction bases numbered 5, after V lost 3 bases and J lost 0 bases. Germline V CDR1 and CDR2: SGDLS, YYNGEE.

The chain is built from TRBV28 and TRBJ2-7; D gene uncertain. CDR3 length equals 13 residues. Germline CDR1 and CDR2: MDHEN and SYDVKM. The V gene lost 1 base and the J gene lost 3 bases, with 7 bases spanning the gap. This CDR3 is CASSLSGDYEQYF. The CDR3 DNA reads TGTGCCAGCAGTTTATCTGGGGACTACGAGCAGTACTTC.

This clone has a single count. This chain uses TRBV27 with TRBJ1-1; TRBD1 matches 7 bases. J gave up 4 bases and V 7 bases, and 0 bases lay outside the gene matches. Germline assignment: CDR1 MNHEY and CDR2 SMNVEV (reference sequence). This CDR3 has 11 residues. CDR3 DNA: TGTGCCAGCAACAGGGGCACTGAAGCTTTCTTT. It specifies CASNRGTEAFF.

This rearrangement joins TRBV6-5 to TRBJ1-4, with D possibly being TRBD1 (5 bases). Germline loops: CDR1 MNHEY, CDR2 SVGAGI. The germline V and J ends were trimmed by 6 bases and 8 bases, with 16 bases remaining between them. The CDR3 loop spans 14 amino acids. Here the CDR3 DNA reads TGTGCCAGCAGGAACGGAGGGGTGGGGGAAAAACTGTTTTTT. Amino acid sequence: CASRNGGVGEKLFF.

The chain has TRBV15 and TRBJ2-7; TRBD2 might be the D (5 bases). The CDR3 is 16 residues long. Trimming cost V 4 bases and J 1 base, with 17 bases left between them. Germline CDR1 reads LNHNV; CDR2 reads YYDKDF (reference sequence). This CDR3 is CATSTLGSGASYEQYF. The CDR3 DNA sequence: TGTGCCACCAGCACTCTGGGGAGCGGAGCTTCCTACGAGCAGTACTTC.

The gene calls are TRBV6-2 or TRBV6-3 and TRBJ2-1; TRBD2 matches at 7 bases. This CDR3 has 13 residues. V trimming: 2 bases; J trimming: 8 bases; junction bases outside the gene matches: 3. Per germline, CDR1 MNHEY and CDR2 SVGEGT. This CDR3 reads CASSYSGKHEQFF. CDR3 DNA: TGTGCCAGCAGTTACAGCGGGAAACATGAGCAGTTCTTC.

The chain couples TRBV19 to TRBJ2-7, with 12 bases matching TRBD2. Losses at the gene ends were 5 bases for V and 7 bases for J; bases not matched to a gene: 9. The CDR3 runs to 15 residues. Germline V CDR1 and CDR2: LNHDA, SQIVND (reference sequence). The CDR3 bases are TGTGCCAGTAGTCACCTAGCGGGAGGGTACGGTGAGCAGTACTTC. This codes for CASSHLAGGYGEQYF.